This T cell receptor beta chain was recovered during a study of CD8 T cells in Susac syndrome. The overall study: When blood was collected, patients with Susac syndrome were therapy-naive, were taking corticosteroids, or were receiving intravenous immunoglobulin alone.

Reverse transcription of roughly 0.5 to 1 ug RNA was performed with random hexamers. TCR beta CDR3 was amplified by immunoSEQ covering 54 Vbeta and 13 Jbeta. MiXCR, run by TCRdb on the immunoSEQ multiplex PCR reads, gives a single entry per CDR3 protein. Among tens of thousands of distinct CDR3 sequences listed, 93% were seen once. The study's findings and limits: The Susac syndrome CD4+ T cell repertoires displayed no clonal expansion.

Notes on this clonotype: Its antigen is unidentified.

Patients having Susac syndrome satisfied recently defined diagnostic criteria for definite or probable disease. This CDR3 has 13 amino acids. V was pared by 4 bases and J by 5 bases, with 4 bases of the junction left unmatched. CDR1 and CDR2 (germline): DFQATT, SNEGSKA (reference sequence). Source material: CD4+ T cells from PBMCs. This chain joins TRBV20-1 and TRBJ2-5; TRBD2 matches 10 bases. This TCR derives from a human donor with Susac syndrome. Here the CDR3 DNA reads TGCAGTGCTAACAGCGGGGGGGAGGAGACCCAGTACTTC. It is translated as CSANSGGEETQYF.